The rows below give T cell receptor beta chains drawn from one sample of a study of blood T cell repertoires in COVID-19. Only in-frame clones appear in the TCRdb table, and some are missing; sequencing was by immunoSEQ multiplex PCR. The table records 200,000 to 250,000 clones, about 94% of them present only once. Sequencing used peripheral blood. The receptors come from a man aged 60-69 years with COVID-19, enrolled during active disease. Each CDR3 is given with its conserved first and last residue. The order of the fields is V gene, J gene, D gene, clone size, CDR3 DNA, CDR3 protein. D genes are given only for firm matches. Only some rows state a clone size, as once, few, many or a class for expanded clones.

v_call: TRBV29-1
j_call: TRBJ1-1
d_call: -
clone_size: -
cdr3_nt: TGCAGCGTTGTGCACAGGGATGGCACTGAAGCTTTCTTT
cdr3_aa: CSVVHRDGTEAFF

v_call: TRBV29-1
j_call: TRBJ1-1
d_call: -
clone_size: few
cdr3_nt: TGCAGCGTTGAAGGGACTTGGGTTGAAGCTTTCTTT
cdr3_aa: CSVEGTWVEAFF

v_call: TRBV7-2
j_call: TRBJ1-1
d_call: -
clone_size: -
cdr3_nt: TGTGCCAGCAGCTCTCTCATGTGGGGCGTGATGACTGAAGCTTTCTTT
cdr3_aa: CASSSLMWGVMTEAFF

v_call: TRBV6-5
j_call: TRBJ2-3
d_call: -
clone_size: -
cdr3_nt: TGTGCCAGCACTCGGGAGAGCACAGATACGCAGTATTTT
cdr3_aa: CASTRESTDTQYF

v_call: TRBV5-1
j_call: TRBJ1-1
d_call: TRBD1
clone_size: -
cdr3_nt: TGCGCCAGCACCCGGACAGGGACGAACACTGAAGCTTTCTTT
cdr3_aa: CASTRTGTNTEAFF

v_call: TRBV2
j_call: TRBJ2-3
d_call: -
clone_size: -
cdr3_nt: TGTGCCAGCAGTGTAGCGGACAGGACAGATACGCAGTATTTT
cdr3_aa: CASSVADRTDTQYF

v_call: TRBV11-3
j_call: TRBJ1-5
d_call: TRBD1
clone_size: -
cdr3_nt: TGTGCCAGCAGACCAAACAGGGGTCATTATCAGCCCCAGCATTTT
cdr3_aa: CASRPNRGHYQPQHF

v_call: TRBV2
j_call: TRBJ1-1
d_call: -
clone_size: -
cdr3_nt: TGTGCCAGCAGAGGGGAATTCGCTGAAGCTTTCTTT
cdr3_aa: CASRGEFAEAFF

v_call: TRBV28
j_call: TRBJ2-7
d_call: -
clone_size: -
cdr3_nt: TGTGCCAGCAGTGCCATCCATAGCGGTACCTACGAGCAGTACTTC
cdr3_aa: CASSAIHSGTYEQYF

v_call: TRBV7-2
j_call: TRBJ2-3
d_call: -
clone_size: -
cdr3_nt: TGTGCCAGCAGCCCGACGCGCGGGAGCACAGATACGCAGTATTTT
cdr3_aa: CASSPTRGSTDTQYF

v_call: TRBV12-5
j_call: TRBJ1-2
d_call: -
clone_size: -
cdr3_nt: TGTGCTAGTGGTTTGCCCGGGGGTAATGGCTACACCTTC
cdr3_aa: CASGLPGGNGYTF

v_call: TRBV11-1
j_call: TRBJ2-2
d_call: -
clone_size: -
cdr3_nt: TGTGCCAGCAGCTTACGGCGGACGAACACCGGGGAGCTGTTTTTT
cdr3_aa: CASSLRRTNTGELFF

v_call: TRBV6-5
j_call: TRBJ2-6
d_call: -
clone_size: -
cdr3_nt: TGTGCCAGCAGTTACGGGAGCTCTGGGGCCAACGTCCTGACTTTC
cdr3_aa: CASSYGSSGANVLTF

v_call: TRBV6-2/TRBV6-3
j_call: TRBJ1-1
d_call: -
clone_size: -
cdr3_nt: TGTGCCAGCAGTGCCACCCAGGGAACTGAAGCTTTCTTT
cdr3_aa: CASSATQGTEAFF

v_call: TRBV7-9
j_call: TRBJ2-4
d_call: -
clone_size: once
cdr3_nt: TGTGCCAGCAGCTTAGAAACCGGGAACAAAAACATTCAGTACTTC
cdr3_aa: CASSLETGNKNIQYF

v_call: TRBV5-1
j_call: TRBJ2-1
d_call: TRBD2
clone_size: -
cdr3_nt: TGCGCCAGCAGCGCGCCGGGACTAGCGAGAGAAATGTTTAATGAGCAGTTCTTC
cdr3_aa: CASSAPGLAREMFNEQFF

v_call: TRBV7-9
j_call: TRBJ2-5
d_call: TRBD2
clone_size: -
cdr3_nt: TGTGCCAGCAGCTTTACGAGCGGGAGGGGAGGTGAGACCCAGTACTTC
cdr3_aa: CASSFTSGRGGETQYF

v_call: TRBV27
j_call: TRBJ1-5
d_call: -
clone_size: -
cdr3_nt: TGTGCCAGCAGTCCATCTATGGCCCCGGTGGAGCAGCCCCAGCATTTT
cdr3_aa: CASSPSMAPVEQPQHF

v_call: TRBV4-3
j_call: TRBJ1-4
d_call: TRBD1
clone_size: -
cdr3_nt: TGCGCCAGCAGCCGGGGGACAGAAAATGAAAAACTGTTTTTT
cdr3_aa: CASSRGTENEKLFF

v_call: TRBV2
j_call: TRBJ1-1
d_call: -
clone_size: -
cdr3_nt: TGTGCCAGCAGGGCCGACACCTATGAAGCTTTCTTT
cdr3_aa: CASRADTYEAFF

v_call: TRBV3-1/TRBV3-2
j_call: TRBJ1-6
d_call: -
clone_size: -
cdr3_nt: TGTGCCAGCAGCCAAGATGGGGCCAAGGGATCACCCCTCCACTTT
cdr3_aa: CASSQDGAKGSPLHF

v_call: TRBV5-6
j_call: TRBJ2-7
d_call: TRBD1
clone_size: -
cdr3_nt: TGTGCCAGCAGCTTGATAGGGGGCATGAACGAGCAGTACTTC
cdr3_aa: CASSLIGGMNEQYF

v_call: TRBV28
j_call: TRBJ1-5
d_call: -
clone_size: -
cdr3_nt: TGTGCCAGCAGCTCCCCCCAGGGCGGCAATCAGCCCCAGCATTTT
cdr3_aa: CASSSPQGGNQPQHF

v_call: TRBV19
j_call: TRBJ1-5
d_call: -
clone_size: -
cdr3_nt: TGTGCCAGTAGTTACTCGGGCCCTAGGGCGGGTCAGCCCCAGCATTTT
cdr3_aa: CASSYSGPRAGQPQHF

v_call: TRBV7-2
j_call: TRBJ1-4
d_call: -
clone_size: -
cdr3_nt: TGTGCCAGCAGCTTAGGGGGGGGCAGTAATGAAAAACTGTTTTTT
cdr3_aa: CASSLGGGSNEKLFF

v_call: TRBV6-2/TRBV6-3
j_call: TRBJ1-3
d_call: TRBD1
clone_size: -
cdr3_nt: TGTGCCAGCAGTTTCGACAGGGGAGGCGGAAACACCATATATTTT
cdr3_aa: CASSFDRGGGNTIYF

v_call: TRBV29-1
j_call: TRBJ2-2
d_call: -
clone_size: -
cdr3_nt: TGCAGCGTACAAGGGGGGACAGTCAACACCGGGGAGCTGTTTTTT
cdr3_aa: CSVQGGTVNTGELFF

v_call: TRBV7-2
j_call: TRBJ2-1
d_call: TRBD2
clone_size: once
cdr3_nt: TGTGCCAGCAGCTTAGCCGGGGGGGGAGAGTTCAATGAGCAGTTCTTC
cdr3_aa: CASSLAGGGEFNEQFF

v_call: TRBV7-2
j_call: TRBJ2-3
d_call: TRBD1
clone_size: -
cdr3_nt: TGTGCCAGCAGCACGTCAGGGGGACCCCACACAGATACGCAGTATTTT
cdr3_aa: CASSTSGGPHTDTQYF

v_call: TRBV6-2/TRBV6-3
j_call: TRBJ2-7
d_call: -
clone_size: -
cdr3_nt: TGTGCCAGCTGCCGGCGGCCAAGACCCTACGAGCAGTACTTC
cdr3_aa: CASCRRPRPYEQYF

v_call: TRBV12-3/TRBV12-4
j_call: TRBJ1-5
d_call: -
clone_size: -
cdr3_nt: TGTGCCAGCAGTTCTCGGACAGCCTCCTCCCAGCATTTT
cdr3_aa: CASSSRTASSQHF

v_call: TRBV7-2
j_call: TRBJ2-7
d_call: -
clone_size: -
cdr3_nt: TGTGCCAGCAGCCGGATACAGGGTTACTACGAGCAGTACTTC
cdr3_aa: CASSRIQGYYEQYF

v_call: TRBV21-1
j_call: TRBJ1-2
d_call: -
clone_size: -
cdr3_nt: TGTGCCAGCAATTGGGGCGAGAACTATGGCTACACCTTC
cdr3_aa: CASNWGENYGYTF

v_call: TRBV14
j_call: TRBJ2-2
d_call: -
clone_size: -
cdr3_nt: TGTGCCAGCAGCCAAGCTCACGGGGTCACCGGGGAGCTGTTTTTT
cdr3_aa: CASSQAHGVTGELFF

v_call: TRBV4-3
j_call: TRBJ2-1
d_call: TRBD2
clone_size: -
cdr3_nt: TGCGCCAGCAGCCAAGAGGCGGGAGGGGGCTACAATGAGCAGTTCTTC
cdr3_aa: CASSQEAGGGYNEQFF

v_call: TRBV30
j_call: TRBJ1-1
d_call: -
clone_size: -
cdr3_nt: TGTGCCTGGACAACCGGGGGGGGTTACACTGAAGCTTTCTTT
cdr3_aa: CAWTTGGGYTEAFF

v_call: TRBV19
j_call: TRBJ2-7
d_call: -
clone_size: -
cdr3_nt: TGTGCCAGTAGTCCCCCCGAGCTGCCCTACGAGCAGTACTTC
cdr3_aa: CASSPPELPYEQYF

v_call: TRBV5-8
j_call: TRBJ2-5
d_call: -
clone_size: -
cdr3_nt: TGTGCCAGCAGCTCAGGCCCCCAAGAGACCCAGTACTTC
cdr3_aa: CASSSGPQETQYF

v_call: TRBV2
j_call: TRBJ1-5
d_call: TRBD1
clone_size: -
cdr3_nt: TGTGCCAGCAGTGTCCCCTCCGGGACAGGGGGTTCCTATAGCAATCAGCCCCAGCATTTT
cdr3_aa: CASSVPSGTGGSYSNQPQHF

v_call: TRBV4-1
j_call: TRBJ2-7
d_call: -
clone_size: few
cdr3_nt: TGCGCCAGCAGCCTCGAATACGGCGGGTCTCCCTACGAGCAGTACTTC
cdr3_aa: CASSLEYGGSPYEQYF

v_call: TRBV11-2
j_call: TRBJ2-2
d_call: TRBD2
clone_size: -
cdr3_nt: TGTGCCAGCAGCTCCCCGGGGGGAGTCACCGGGGAGCTGTTTTTT
cdr3_aa: CASSSPGGVTGELFF

v_call: TRBV6-5
j_call: TRBJ2-5
d_call: TRBD1
clone_size: -
cdr3_nt: TGTGCCAGCAGGACAGGGGGCTCGGAGACCCAGTACTTC
cdr3_aa: CASRTGGSETQYF

v_call: TRBV6-5
j_call: TRBJ2-1
d_call: -
clone_size: -
cdr3_nt: TGTGCCACAAAAAGGGGGGGCTCCTACAATGAGCAGTTCTTC
cdr3_aa: CATKRGGSYNEQFF

v_call: TRBV7-2
j_call: TRBJ1-3
d_call: -
clone_size: -
cdr3_nt: TGTGCCAGCAGCTTAGGGGGTCGGGGGGTTGGAAACACCATATATTTT
cdr3_aa: CASSLGGRGVGNTIYF

v_call: TRBV2
j_call: TRBJ2-7
d_call: TRBD1
clone_size: -
cdr3_nt: TGTGCCAGCAGTCTGGGGACAGGGGCTTACGAGCAGTACTTC
cdr3_aa: CASSLGTGAYEQYF

v_call: TRBV7-2
j_call: TRBJ2-5
d_call: -
clone_size: once
cdr3_nt: TGTGCCAGCAGCTCCCAACAGGGACCCCCAGAGACCCAGTACTTC
cdr3_aa: CASSSQQGPPETQYF

v_call: TRBV6-1
j_call: TRBJ1-1
d_call: -
clone_size: -
cdr3_nt: TGTGCCAGCAGTGAAAGCCCCGGAGCTTTCTTT
cdr3_aa: CASSESPGAFF

v_call: TRBV12-2
j_call: TRBJ1-2
d_call: -
clone_size: once
cdr3_nt: TGTGCAAGTCGCTTAGCCCGGACAGGGGAAGTTGACTATGGCTACACCTTC
cdr3_aa: CASRLARTGEVDYGYTF

v_call: TRBV18
j_call: TRBJ2-1
d_call: -
clone_size: -
cdr3_nt: TGTGCCAGCTCACCATACGCCCCGGGGGACAATGAGCAGTTCTTC
cdr3_aa: CASSPYAPGDNEQFF

v_call: TRBV7-9
j_call: TRBJ2-2
d_call: TRBD1
clone_size: -
cdr3_nt: TGTGCCAGCAGTTCCACCGGGACAGGGAACACCGGGGAGCTGTTTTTT
cdr3_aa: CASSSTGTGNTGELFF

v_call: TRBV5-1
j_call: TRBJ1-2
d_call: -
clone_size: -
cdr3_nt: TGCGCCAGCAGCTTGGTGACGCCGACAGACCTCTTAACTTTC
cdr3_aa: CASSLVTPTDLLTF

v_call: TRBV7-3
j_call: TRBJ2-1
d_call: -
clone_size: -
cdr3_nt: TGTGCCAGCAGCCCGGCCTTGCGGACACTACTCTACAATGAGCAGTTCTTC
cdr3_aa: CASSPALRTLLYNEQFF

v_call: TRBV5-8
j_call: TRBJ1-4
d_call: -
clone_size: -
cdr3_nt: TGTGCCAGCAAGATAGACTCGGAAGAAAAACTGTTTTTT
cdr3_aa: CASKIDSEEKLFF

v_call: TRBV3-1/TRBV3-2
j_call: TRBJ2-7
d_call: TRBD2
clone_size: few
cdr3_nt: TGTGCCAGCAGCCTGGGGCTAGCGGGAGCCTACGAGCAGTACTTC
cdr3_aa: CASSLGLAGAYEQYF

v_call: TRBV29-1
j_call: TRBJ1-2
d_call: -
clone_size: -
cdr3_nt: TGCAGCGTCCTTGACGGGGGAACTTATGGCTACACCTTC
cdr3_aa: CSVLDGGTYGYTF

v_call: TRBV7-9
j_call: TRBJ1-2
d_call: TRBD1
clone_size: once
cdr3_nt: TGTGCCAGCAGCCAAAGGACAGGCCCCGACCGCTACACCTTC
cdr3_aa: CASSQRTGPDRYTF

v_call: TRBV6-6
j_call: TRBJ2-7
d_call: -
clone_size: -
cdr3_nt: TGTGCCAGCAGTCAACATCCCGCCGGGCTAGCTGCGACCTACGAGCAGTACTTC
cdr3_aa: CASSQHPAGLAATYEQYF

v_call: TRBV30
j_call: TRBJ2-1
d_call: TRBD1
clone_size: once
cdr3_nt: TGTGCCTGGAGTCCCCCTCTTACAGGGGTCGTTGAGCAGTTCTTC
cdr3_aa: CAWSPPLTGVVEQFF